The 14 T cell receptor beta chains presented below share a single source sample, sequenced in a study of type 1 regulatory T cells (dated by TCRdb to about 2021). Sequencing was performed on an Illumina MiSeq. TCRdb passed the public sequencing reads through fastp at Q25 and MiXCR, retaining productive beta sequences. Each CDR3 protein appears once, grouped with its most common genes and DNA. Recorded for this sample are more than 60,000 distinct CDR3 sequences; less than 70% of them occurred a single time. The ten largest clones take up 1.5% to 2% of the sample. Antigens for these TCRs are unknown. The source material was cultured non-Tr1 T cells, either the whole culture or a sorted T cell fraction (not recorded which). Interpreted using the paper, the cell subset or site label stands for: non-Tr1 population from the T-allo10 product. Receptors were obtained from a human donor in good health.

In nucleotides, the CDR3 is TGTGCCAGCAGTCCCAGCGGGAGAGGTCTTGGGGCCAACGTCCTGACTTTC. It translates to CASSPSGRGLGANVLTF. The chain couples TRBV12-3 or TRBV12-4 to TRBJ2-6, with 8 bases that match TRBD2. V was clipped by 5 bases and J by 3 bases; unmatched bases: 9. CDR3 length equals 17 residues.

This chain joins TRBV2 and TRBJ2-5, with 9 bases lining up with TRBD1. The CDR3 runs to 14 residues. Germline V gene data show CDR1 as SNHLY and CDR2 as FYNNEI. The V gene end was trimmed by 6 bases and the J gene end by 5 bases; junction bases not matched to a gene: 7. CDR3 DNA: TGTGCCAGCAGCGAACAGGGGGCGCAGGAGACCCAGTACTTC. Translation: CASSEQGAQETQYF.

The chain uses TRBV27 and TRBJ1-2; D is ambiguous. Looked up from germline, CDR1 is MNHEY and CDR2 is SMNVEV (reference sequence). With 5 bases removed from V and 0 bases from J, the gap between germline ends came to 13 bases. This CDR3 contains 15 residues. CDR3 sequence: CASSLYGVPNYGYTF. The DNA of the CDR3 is TGTGCCAGCAGTCTATACGGGGTCCCTAACTATGGCTACACCTTC.

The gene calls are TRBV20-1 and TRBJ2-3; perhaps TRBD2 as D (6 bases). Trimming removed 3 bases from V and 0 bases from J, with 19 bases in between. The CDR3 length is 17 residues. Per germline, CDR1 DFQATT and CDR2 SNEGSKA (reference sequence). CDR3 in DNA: TGCAGTGCTAGTGGTGGCGGGACGGGGCCTAGCACAGATACGCAGTATTTT. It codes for CSASGGGTGPSTDTQYF.

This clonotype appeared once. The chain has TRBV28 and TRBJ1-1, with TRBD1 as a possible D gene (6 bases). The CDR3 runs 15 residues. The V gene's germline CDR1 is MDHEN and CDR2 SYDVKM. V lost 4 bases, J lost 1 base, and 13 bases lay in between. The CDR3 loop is CASSSAGQPNTEAFF. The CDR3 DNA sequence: TGTGCCAGCAGTTCAGCAGGACAGCCGAACACTGAAGCTTTCTTT.

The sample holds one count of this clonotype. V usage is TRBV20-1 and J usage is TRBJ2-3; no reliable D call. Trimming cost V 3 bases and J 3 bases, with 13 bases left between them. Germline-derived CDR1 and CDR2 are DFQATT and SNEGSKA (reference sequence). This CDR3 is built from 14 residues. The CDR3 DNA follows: TGCAGTGCTAGTGTCGGCGGTGAGACAGATACGCAGTATTTT. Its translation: CSASVGGETDTQYF.

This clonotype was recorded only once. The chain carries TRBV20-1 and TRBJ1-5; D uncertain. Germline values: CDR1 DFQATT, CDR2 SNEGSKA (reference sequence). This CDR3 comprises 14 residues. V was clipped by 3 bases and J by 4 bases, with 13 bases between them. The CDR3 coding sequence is TGCAGTGCTAGCAGAGACCTCAAGAATCAGCCCCAGCATTTT. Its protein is CSASRDLKNQPQHF.

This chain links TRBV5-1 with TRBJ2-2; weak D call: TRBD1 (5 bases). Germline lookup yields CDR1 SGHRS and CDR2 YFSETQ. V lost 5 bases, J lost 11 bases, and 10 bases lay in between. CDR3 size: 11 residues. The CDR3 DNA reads TGCGCCAGCAGTGGGGCTCATGAGCTGTTTTTT. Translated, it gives CASSGAHELFF.

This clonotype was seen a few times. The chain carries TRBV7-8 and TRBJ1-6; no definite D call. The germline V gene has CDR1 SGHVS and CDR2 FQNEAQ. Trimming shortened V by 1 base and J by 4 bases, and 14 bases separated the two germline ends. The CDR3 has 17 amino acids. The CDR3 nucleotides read TGTGCCAGCAGCTTAGTCCCCGGGTCGGGATATAATTCACCCCTCCACTTT. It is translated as CASSLVPGSGYNSPLHF.

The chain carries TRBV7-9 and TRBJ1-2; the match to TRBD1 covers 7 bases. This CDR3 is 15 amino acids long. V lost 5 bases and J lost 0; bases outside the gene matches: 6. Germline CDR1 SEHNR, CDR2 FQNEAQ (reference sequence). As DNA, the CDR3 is TGTGCCAGCAGCGCGTCCGGGACAGCTAACTATGGCTACACCTTC. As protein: CASSASGTANYGYTF.

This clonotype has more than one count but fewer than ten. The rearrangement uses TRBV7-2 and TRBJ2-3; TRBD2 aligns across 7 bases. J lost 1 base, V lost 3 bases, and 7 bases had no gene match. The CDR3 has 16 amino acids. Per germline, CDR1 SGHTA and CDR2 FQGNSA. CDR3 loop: CASSFTGTTRTDTQYF. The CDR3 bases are TGTGCCAGCAGCTTCACCGGGACTACCCGCACAGATACGCAGTATTTT.

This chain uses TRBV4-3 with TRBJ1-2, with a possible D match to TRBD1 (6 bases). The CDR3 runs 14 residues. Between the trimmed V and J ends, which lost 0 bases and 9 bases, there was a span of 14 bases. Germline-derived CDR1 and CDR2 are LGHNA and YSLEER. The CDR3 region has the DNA TGCGCCAGCAGCCAAGAGCTAACCGGACAGAGCTACACCTTC. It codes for CASSQELTGQSYTF.

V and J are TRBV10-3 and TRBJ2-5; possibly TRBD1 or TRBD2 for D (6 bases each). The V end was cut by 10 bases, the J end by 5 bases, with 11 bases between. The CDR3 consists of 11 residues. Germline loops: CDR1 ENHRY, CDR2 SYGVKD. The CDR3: CASGTTETQYF. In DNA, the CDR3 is TGTGCCAGCGGGACAACGGAGACCCAGTACTTC.

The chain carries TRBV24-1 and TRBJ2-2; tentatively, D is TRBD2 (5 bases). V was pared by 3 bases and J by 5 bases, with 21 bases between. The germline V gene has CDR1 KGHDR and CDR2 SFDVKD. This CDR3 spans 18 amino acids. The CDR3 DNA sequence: TGTGCCACCAGTGATCCGAGGGTTCCCCCTCCCGGAACCGGGGAGCTGTTTTTT. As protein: CATSDPRVPPPGTGELFF.